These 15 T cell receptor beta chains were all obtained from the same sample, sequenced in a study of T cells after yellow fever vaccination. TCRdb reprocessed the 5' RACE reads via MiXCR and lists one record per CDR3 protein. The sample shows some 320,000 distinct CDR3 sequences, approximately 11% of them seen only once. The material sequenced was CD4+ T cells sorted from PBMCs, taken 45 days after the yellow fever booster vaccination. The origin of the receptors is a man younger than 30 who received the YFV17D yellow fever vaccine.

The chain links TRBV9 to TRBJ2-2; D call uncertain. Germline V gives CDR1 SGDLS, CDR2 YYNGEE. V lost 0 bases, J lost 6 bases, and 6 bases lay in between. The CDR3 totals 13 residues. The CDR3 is CASSVVRAGELFF. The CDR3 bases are TGTGCCAGCAGCGTAGTACGGGCCGGGGAGCTGTTTTTT. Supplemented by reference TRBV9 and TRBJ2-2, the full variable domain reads DSGVTQTPKHLITATGQRVTLRCSPRSGDLSVYWYQQSLDQGLQFLIQYYNGEERAKGNILERFSAQQFPDLHSELNLSSLELGDSALYFCASSVVRAGELFFGEGSRLTVL.

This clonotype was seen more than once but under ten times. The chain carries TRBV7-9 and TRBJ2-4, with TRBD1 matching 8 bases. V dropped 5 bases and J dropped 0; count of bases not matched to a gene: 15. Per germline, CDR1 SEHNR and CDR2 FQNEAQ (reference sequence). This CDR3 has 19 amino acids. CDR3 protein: CASSRKPIGQGLAKNIQYF. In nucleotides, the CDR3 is TGTGCCAGCAGCCGAAAACCAATCGGACAGGGTCTAGCCAAAAACATTCAGTACTTC.

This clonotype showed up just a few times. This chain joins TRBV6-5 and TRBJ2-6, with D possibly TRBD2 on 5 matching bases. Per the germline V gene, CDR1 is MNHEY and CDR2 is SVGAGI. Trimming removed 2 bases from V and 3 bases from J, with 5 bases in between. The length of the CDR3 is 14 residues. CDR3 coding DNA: TGTGCCAGCAGTTACCGGGGTGGGGCCAACGTCCTGACTTTC. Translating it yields CASSYRGGANVLTF.

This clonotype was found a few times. This CDR3 reads CASRPGQGNEQFF. The CDR3 region has the DNA TGTGCCAGCAGACCCGGACAGGGGAATGAGCAGTTCTTC. This chain joins TRBV6-5 and TRBJ2-1, with 9 nucleotides matching TRBD1. The CDR3 loop spans 13 amino acids. J lost 7 bases, V lost 6 bases, and 4 bases had no gene match. CDR1 MNHEY and CDR2 SVGAGI come from the germline V gene.

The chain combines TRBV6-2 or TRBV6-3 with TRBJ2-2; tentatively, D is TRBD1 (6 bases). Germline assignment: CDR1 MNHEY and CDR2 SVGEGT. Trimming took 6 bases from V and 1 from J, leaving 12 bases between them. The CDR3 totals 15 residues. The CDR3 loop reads CASRTQGRNTGELFF. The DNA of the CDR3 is TGTGCCAGCAGAACACAGGGCCGGAACACCGGGGAGCTGTTTTTT.

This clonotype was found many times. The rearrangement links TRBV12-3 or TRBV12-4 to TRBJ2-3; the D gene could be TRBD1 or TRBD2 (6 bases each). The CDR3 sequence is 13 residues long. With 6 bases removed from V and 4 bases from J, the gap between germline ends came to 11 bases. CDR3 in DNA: TGTGCCAGCAGACTAGGGGGGTCAGATACGCAGTATTTT. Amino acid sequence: CASRLGGSDTQYF.

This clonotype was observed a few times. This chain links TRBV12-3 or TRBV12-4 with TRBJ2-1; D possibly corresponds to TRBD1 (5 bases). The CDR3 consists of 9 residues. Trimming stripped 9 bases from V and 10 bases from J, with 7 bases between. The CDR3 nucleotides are TGTGCCAGAAAGGGGGAGCAGTTCTTC. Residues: CARKGEQFF.

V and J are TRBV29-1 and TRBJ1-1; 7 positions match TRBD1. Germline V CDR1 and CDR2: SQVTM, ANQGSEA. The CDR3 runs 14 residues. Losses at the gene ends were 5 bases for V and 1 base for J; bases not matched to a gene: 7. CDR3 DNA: TGCAGCGTTACCCGACAGGGCGAGAACACTGAAGCTTTCTTT. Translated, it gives CSVTRQGENTEAFF.

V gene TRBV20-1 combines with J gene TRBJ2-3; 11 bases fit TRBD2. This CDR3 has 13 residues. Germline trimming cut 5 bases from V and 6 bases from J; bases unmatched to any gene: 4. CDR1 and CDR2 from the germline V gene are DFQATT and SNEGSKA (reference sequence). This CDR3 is CSAELAGVDTQYF. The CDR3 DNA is TGCAGTGCTGAACTAGCGGGGGTCGATACGCAGTATTTT.

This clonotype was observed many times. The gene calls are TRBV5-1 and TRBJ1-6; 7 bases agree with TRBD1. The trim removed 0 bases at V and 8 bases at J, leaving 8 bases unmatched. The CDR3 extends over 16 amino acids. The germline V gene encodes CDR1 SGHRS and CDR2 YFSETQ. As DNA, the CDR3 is TGCGCCAGCAGCTTGGCAGGAGCAGGGGGGTATTCACCCCTCCACTTT. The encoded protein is CASSLAGAGGYSPLHF. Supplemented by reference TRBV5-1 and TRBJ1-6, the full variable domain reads KAGVTQTPRYLIKTRGQQVTLSCSPISGHRSVSWYQQTPGQGLQFLFEYFSETQRNKGNFPGRFSGRQFSNSRSEMNVSTLELGDSALYLCASSLAGAGGYSPLHFGNGTRLTVT.

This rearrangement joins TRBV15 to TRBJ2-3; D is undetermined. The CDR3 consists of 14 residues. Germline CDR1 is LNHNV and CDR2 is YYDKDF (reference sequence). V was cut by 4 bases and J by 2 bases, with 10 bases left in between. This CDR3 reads CATSIKPNTDTQYF. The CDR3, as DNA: TGTGCCACCAGCATCAAGCCCAACACAGATACGCAGTATTTT.

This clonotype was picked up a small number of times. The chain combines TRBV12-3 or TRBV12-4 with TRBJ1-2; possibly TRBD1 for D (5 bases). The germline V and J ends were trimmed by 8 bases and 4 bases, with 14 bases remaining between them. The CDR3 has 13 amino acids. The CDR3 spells CASASSGPYGYTF. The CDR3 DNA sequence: TGTGCCAGCGCTTCCTCAGGGCCCTATGGCTACACCTTC.

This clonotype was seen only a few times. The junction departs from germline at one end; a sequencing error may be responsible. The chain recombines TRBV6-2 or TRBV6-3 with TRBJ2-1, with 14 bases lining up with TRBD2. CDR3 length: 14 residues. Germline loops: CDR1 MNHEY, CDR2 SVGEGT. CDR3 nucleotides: TGTGCCAGCAGTGCCCGGACTAGCGGGGGGTCAGCTGTCTTC. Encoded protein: CASSARTSGGSAVF.

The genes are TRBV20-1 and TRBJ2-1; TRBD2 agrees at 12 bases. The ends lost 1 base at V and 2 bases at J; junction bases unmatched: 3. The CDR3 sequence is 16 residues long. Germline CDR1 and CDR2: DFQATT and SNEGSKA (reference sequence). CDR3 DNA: TGCAGTGCTAGAGGAGGACTAGCGGGGACCTACAATGAGCAGTTCTTC. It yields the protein CSARGGLAGTYNEQFF.

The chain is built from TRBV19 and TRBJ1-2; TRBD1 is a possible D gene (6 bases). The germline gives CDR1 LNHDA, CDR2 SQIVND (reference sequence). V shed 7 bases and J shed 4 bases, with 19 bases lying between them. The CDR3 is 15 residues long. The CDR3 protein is CASNPSAGAGYGYTF. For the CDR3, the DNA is TGTGCCAGTAACCCTTCGGCAGGGGCAGGCTATGGCTACACCTTC.